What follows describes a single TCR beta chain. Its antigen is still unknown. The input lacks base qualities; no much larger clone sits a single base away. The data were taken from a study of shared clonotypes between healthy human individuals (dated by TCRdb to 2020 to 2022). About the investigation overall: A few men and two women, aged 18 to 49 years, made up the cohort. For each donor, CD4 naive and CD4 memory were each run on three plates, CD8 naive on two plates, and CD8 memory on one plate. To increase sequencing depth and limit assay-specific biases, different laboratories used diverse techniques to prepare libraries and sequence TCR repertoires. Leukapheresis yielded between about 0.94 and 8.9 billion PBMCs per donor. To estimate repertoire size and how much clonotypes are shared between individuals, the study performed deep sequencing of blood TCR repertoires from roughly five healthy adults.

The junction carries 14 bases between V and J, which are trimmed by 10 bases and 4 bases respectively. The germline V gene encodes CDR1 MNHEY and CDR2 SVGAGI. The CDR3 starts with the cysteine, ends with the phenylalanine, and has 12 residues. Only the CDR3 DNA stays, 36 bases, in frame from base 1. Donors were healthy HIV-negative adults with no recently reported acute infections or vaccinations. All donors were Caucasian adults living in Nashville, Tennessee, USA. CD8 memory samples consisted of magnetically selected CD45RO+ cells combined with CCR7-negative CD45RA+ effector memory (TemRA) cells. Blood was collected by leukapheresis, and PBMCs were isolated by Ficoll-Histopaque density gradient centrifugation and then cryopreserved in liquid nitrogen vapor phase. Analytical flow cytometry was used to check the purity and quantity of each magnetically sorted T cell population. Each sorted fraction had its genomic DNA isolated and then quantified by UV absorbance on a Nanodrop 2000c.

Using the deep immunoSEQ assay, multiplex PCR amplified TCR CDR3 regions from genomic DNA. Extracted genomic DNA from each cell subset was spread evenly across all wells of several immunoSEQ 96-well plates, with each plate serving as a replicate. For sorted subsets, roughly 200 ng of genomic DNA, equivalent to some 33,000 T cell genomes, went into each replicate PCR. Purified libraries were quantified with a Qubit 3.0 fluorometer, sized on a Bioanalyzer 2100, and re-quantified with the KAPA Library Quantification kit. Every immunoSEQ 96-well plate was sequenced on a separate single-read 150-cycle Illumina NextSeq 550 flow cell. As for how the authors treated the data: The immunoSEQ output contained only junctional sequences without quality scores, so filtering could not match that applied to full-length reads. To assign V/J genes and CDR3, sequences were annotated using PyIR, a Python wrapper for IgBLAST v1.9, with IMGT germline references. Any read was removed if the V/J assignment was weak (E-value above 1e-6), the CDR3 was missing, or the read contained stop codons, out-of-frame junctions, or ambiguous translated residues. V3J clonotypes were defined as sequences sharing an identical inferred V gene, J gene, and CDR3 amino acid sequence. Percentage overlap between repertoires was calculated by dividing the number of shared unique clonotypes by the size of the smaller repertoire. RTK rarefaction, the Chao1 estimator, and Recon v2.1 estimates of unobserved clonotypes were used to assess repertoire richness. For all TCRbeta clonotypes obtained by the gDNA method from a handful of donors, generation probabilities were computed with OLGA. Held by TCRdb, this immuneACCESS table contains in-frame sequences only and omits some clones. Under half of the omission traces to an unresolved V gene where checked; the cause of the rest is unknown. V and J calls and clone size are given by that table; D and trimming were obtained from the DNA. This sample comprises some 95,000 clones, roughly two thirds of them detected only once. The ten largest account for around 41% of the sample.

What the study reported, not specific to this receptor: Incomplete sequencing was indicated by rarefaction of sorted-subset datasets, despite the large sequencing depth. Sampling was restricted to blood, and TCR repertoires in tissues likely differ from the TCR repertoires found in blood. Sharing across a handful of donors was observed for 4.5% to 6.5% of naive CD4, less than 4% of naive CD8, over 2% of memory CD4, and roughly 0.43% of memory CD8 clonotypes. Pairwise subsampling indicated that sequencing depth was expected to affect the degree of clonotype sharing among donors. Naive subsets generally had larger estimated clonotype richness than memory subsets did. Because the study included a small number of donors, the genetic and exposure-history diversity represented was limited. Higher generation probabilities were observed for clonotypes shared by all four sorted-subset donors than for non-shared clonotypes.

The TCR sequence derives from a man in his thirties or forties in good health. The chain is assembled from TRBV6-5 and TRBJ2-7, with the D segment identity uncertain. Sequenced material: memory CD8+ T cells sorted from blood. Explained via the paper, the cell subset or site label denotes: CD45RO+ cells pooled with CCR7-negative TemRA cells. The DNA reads TGTGCCACTAAAGGAGTGGGGTACGAGCAGTACTTC. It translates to CATKGVGYEQYF.